The TCR beta chain described here comes from a study of cytomegalovirus exposure and HLA in healthy donors. The study, taken as a whole, reports: Follow-up analysis later connected one missense variant in DCLRE1C with trimming of TCR beta V- and J-genes.

With 60 Vbeta and 13 Jbeta primers, the PCR was carried out. Sequencing was performed with immunoSEQ multiplex PCR; in TCRdb, only in-frame clones are kept and a portion is missing. The sample holds more than 65,000 clones, 65% to 70% seen once. J gave up 5 bases and V 3 bases, and 8 bases lay outside the gene matches. The CDR3 sequence is 14 residues long. The germline V gene encodes CDR1 SGHRS and CDR2 YFSETQ. Remarks on this clone: Its antigen is as yet unknown.

The chain uses TRBV5-1 and TRBJ2-7, with 7 bases aligning to TRBD1. The sample comprised PBMCs. The source of this sequence is a woman aged 45 to 65 in good health and CMV-seropositive. Written as DNA, the CDR3 is TGCGCCAGCAGCTGGGGAGACAGGGCAGACGAGCAGTACGTC. Amino acid sequence: CASSWGDRADEQYV.